One sample yielded the 5 T cell receptor beta chains listed below, sequenced in a study of T cells expressing NK-cell markers. Using the 5' RACE reads, TCRdb records one entry per CDR3 protein without DNA. Its table lists roughly 110,000 distinct CDR3 sequences. The sample consisted of blood T cells: a sorted CD56 or NKG2C T cell subset, CD4+ or CD8+ T cells, or bulk PBMC T cells (not recorded which). The source of these receptors is a woman between 18 and 70 years old in good health.

The chain links TRBV20-1 to TRBJ2-1; TCRdb proposes TRBD1, but this gene call is untestable without DNA. Per the germline V gene, CDR1 is DFQATT and CDR2 is SNEGSKA (reference sequence). The CDR3 length is 15 residues. CDR3: CSASTGQGTYNEQFF.

CDR3 loop: CASGRSNQPQHF. The V and J genes are TRBV10-2 and TRBJ1-5; the D gene TCRdb calls, TRBD1, cannot be checked with no DNA. In germline, CDR1 is WSHSY, CDR2 SAAADI. The CDR3 has 12 residues.

The chain has TRBV27 and TRBJ2-5; TCRdb selects TRBD1, and the lack of DNA leaves this call unchecked. Germline V gene sequence: CDR1 MNHEY, CDR2 SMNVEV (reference sequence). The CDR3 totals 15 residues. The CDR3 is CASSAQGFGEETQYF.

The genes are TRBV7-9 and TRBJ2-2; absent DNA, TCRdb's TRBD1 call cannot be checked. Germline V gene lookup returns CDR1 SEHNR and CDR2 FQNEAQ (reference sequence). This CDR3 contains 13 residues. The CDR3 loop is CASSAGGYGELFF.

The chain is built from TRBV29-1 and TRBJ2-2; the TCRdb call, TRBD1, lacks DNA for checking. CDR1 is SQVTM and CDR2 is ANQGSEA in the germline V gene. The CDR3 has 14 amino acids. The CDR3: CSVGGTVNTGELFF.